This T cell receptor (beta chain) was retrieved from a study of identical twins. V was pared by 5 bases and J by 1 base, with 6 bases between. The germline V gene has CDR1 SEHNR and CDR2 FQNEAQ (reference sequence). The CDR3 is 12 amino acids. Study-wide results and caveats: Models came in too low on out-of-frame TCR alpha sharing in monozygotic twins. Low generation probability was overrepresented in out-of-frame alpha sequences shared by twins. Fewer insertions were carried by abundant cord blood beta clonotypes, but none was seen in memory repertoires.

cDNA molecules carried unique molecular identifiers, and template switching added a universal primer site. TCRdb analysed the 5' RACE reads with MiXCR anew, one entry per CDR3 protein. Of roughly 350,000 distinct CDR3 sequences detected, around 12% appear once; the ten largest clones hold roughly 7.8%. This clonotype appeared many times. No antigen is known for it. Another study also made use of these data, one on yellow fever vaccine responses in identical twins.

Specimen: CD8+ T cells sorted from blood. The source is a woman between 18 and 29 years old in good health. The V gene is TRBV7-9, the J gene TRBJ2-7, with D unresolved. The CDR3 nucleotides read TGTGCCAGCAGCCCGGGTTCCTACGAGCAGTACTTC. Protein product: CASSPGSYEQYF.